This T cell receptor beta chain emerged from a study of persistence of HIV-infected CD4 T cells. Findings and limits, study-wide: TCR analyses could not target the rare provirus-carrying CMV-responding cells.

Cells were stimulated with CMV-infected fibroblast lysates at about 9.4 ug/mL. Sorted nonresponding memory CD4+ T cells were CD40L-negative, CD69-negative, CD45RO-high. Adults with HIV-1 started suppressive ART while chronically infected. The libraries were made with immunoSEQ version 4 in survey mode. Each sample used up to about 1 ug genomic DNA diluted to roughly 10 ng/uL. Sequencing used immunoSEQ multiplex PCR; TCRdb keeps in-frame clones, though not all of them. The repertoire holds some 30,000 clones, with approximately 78% as singletons. Trimming removed 1 base from V and 4 bases from J, with 7 bases in between. The CDR3 is 13 residues long. Details on this clone: Its antigen is unidentified.

Material: CD4+ T cells sorted from PBMCs after roughly 19-hour stimulation, obtained from a patient who received antiretroviral therapy. The rearrangement uses TRBV12-3 or TRBV12-4 and TRBJ1-2; no reliable D call. The sequence was collected from an adult woman with HIV who was CMV-seropositive. In DNA form, the CDR3 reads TGTGCCAGCAGTTTAGAGGGCCCCTATGGCTACACCTTC. It encodes CASSLEGPYGYTF.